This entry describes one TCR beta chain. V was cut by 0 bases and J by 1 base, with 10 bases left in between. CDR1 and CDR2 from the germline V gene are SGHNT and YYREEE (reference sequence). This CDR3 contains 16 residues. The sample comes from a study of blood T cell repertoires in COVID-19. The table came from immunoSEQ multiplex PCR; TCRdb's copy has only in-frame clones and leaves some out. The table lists nearly 200,000 clones, roughly nine tenths of them singletons. The sample was peripheral blood. The source of this sequence is a woman between 70 and 85 years old with acute or convalescent COVID-19. The rearrangement links TRBV5-4 to TRBJ2-2; tentative D call: TRBD2 (5 bases). The CDR3 spells CASSLVAGLNTGELFF. Written as DNA, the CDR3 is TGTGCCAGCAGCTTGGTGGCGGGTTTGAACACCGGGGAGCTGTTTTTT.